A selection of T cell receptor beta chains follows, all from one sample in a study of cytomegalovirus exposure and HLA in healthy donors. Libraries were prepared by immunoSEQ multiplex PCR; TCRdb keeps only in-frame clonotypes and omits some of them. The sample includes around 94,000 clones, approximately 79% seen only once; the top ten take around 20%. Source material: PBMCs. Receptors were obtained from a woman in her sixties in good health and CMV-seropositive. The CDR3 runs from the conserved cysteine through the conserved F or W. The D gene is left open where the match is weak. Expanded clones are given a class, and other clones once, few, many or no size at all.

D	V	size	J	CDR3	DNA
.	TRBV19	.	TRBJ2-6	CASSSTGANVLTF	TGTGCCAGTAGTAGTACTGGGGCCAACGTCCTGACTTTC
.	TRBV5-1	.	TRBJ1-1	CASSLVGATGTEAFF	TGCGCCAGCAGCTTGGTGGGGGCGACGGGCACTGAAGCTTTCTTT
.	TRBV1	.	TRBJ2-7	CTSSPLAGEPRREQYF	TGCACCAGCAGCCCACTAGCGGGAGAACCACGCCGCGAGCAGTACTTC
TRBD1	TRBV5-1	.	TRBJ1-1	CASSATGVLTEAFF	TGCGCCAGCAGCGCGACAGGGGTTCTTACTGAAGCTTTCTTT
TRBD1	TRBV5-1	.	TRBJ2-1	CASRSGTESYNEQFF	TGCGCCAGCAGGTCCGGGACAGAGTCCTACAATGAGCAGTTCTTC
.	TRBV30	.	TRBJ1-3	CAWTDSGNTIYF	TGTGCCTGGACAGACTCTGGAAACACCATATATTTT
.	TRBV21-1	once	TRBJ1-3	CASSKAPPAGPGNTIYF	TGTGCCAGCAGCAAAGCCCCACCGGCGGGACCTGGAAACACCATATATTTT
.	TRBV19	.	TRBJ2-1	CASSTQSYNEQFF	TGTGCCAGTAGTACACAGTCCTACAATGAGCAGTTCTTC
TRBD1	TRBV14	.	TRBJ2-7	CASSQNPRGRQVYEQYF	TGTGCCAGCAGCCAAAACCCCAGGGGGCGGCAGGTTTACGAGCAGTACTTC
.	TRBV21-1	.	TRBJ2-7	CASSKGTGDYEQYF	TGTGCCAGCAGCAAAGGGACAGGGGACTACGAGCAGTACTTC
.	TRBV29-1	.	TRBJ1-1	CSVEGDFTEAFF	TGCAGCGTTGAAGGGGACTTCACTGAAGCTTTCTTT
.	TRBV5-1	.	TRBJ2-7	CASSLVPGDVYEQYF	TGCGCCAGCAGCTTGGTTCCGGGAGACGTCTACGAGCAGTACTTC
.	TRBV7-9	.	TRBJ2-5	CASSLAAETQYF	TGTGCCAGCAGCTTAGCGGCTGAGACCCAGTACTTC
.	TRBV7-3	.	TRBJ2-1	CASSLGFAPQFF	TGTGCCAGCAGCTTAGGTTTCGCGCCGCAGTTCTTC
TRBD1	TRBV9	.	TRBJ2-1	CASSPGGEQFF	TGTGCCAGCAGCCCAGGGGGTGAGCAGTTCTTC
TRBD1	TRBV10-2	few	TRBJ1-2	CASSEIRTGTYGYTF	TGCGCCAGCAGTGAGATTAGGACAGGGACTTATGGCTACACCTTC
.	TRBV18	.	TRBJ1-5	CASSPVYINQPQHF	TGTGCCAGCTCACCAGTATACATCAATCAGCCCCAGCATTTT
.	TRBV7-3	once	TRBJ2-2	CASSFGSGNTGELFF	TGTGCCAGCAGCTTCGGTAGCGGTAACACCGGGGAGCTGTTTTTT
TRBD2	TRBV5-4	once	TRBJ2-2	CASSQLGLAGTGELFF	TGTGCCAGCAGCCAACTGGGACTAGCGGGGACCGGGGAGCTGTTTTTT
.	TRBV10-3	.	TRBJ1-6	CAISNDRNNNSPLHF	TGTGCCATCAGCAACGACAGAAATAATAATTCACCCCTCCACTTT
.	TRBV29-1	once	TRBJ2-7	CSVDMGDWGSYEQYF	TGCAGCGTTGATATGGGAGACTGGGGCTCCTACGAGCAGTACTTC
.	TRBV7-9	once	TRBJ1-1	CASSPTAGTEAFF	TGTGCCAGCAGCCCTACAGCCGGGACAGAAGCTTTCTTT
TRBD2	TRBV19	.	TRBJ2-2	CASSFSGRGTGELFF	TGTGCCAGTAGTTTTAGCGGGAGGGGCACCGGGGAGCTGTTTTTT
TRBD2	TRBV7-9	.	TRBJ2-1	CASSQAKTGTKDNEQFF	TGTGCCAGCAGCCAGGCCAAGACCGGGACTAAAGACAATGAGCAGTTCTTC
.	TRBV6-1	few	TRBJ1-6	CASTLRSSYNSPLHF	TGTGCCAGCACCTTGCGGAGCTCCTATAATTCACCCCTCCACTTT
.	TRBV28	.	TRBJ2-5	CASSSWTALETQYF	TGTGCCAGCAGTTCCTGGACAGCCCTGGAGACCCAGTACTTC
.	TRBV18	.	TRBJ2-1	CASSFLSSYNEQFF	TGTGCCAGCTCATTCCTTAGCTCCTACAATGAGCAGTTCTTC
TRBD1	TRBV7-9	.	TRBJ2-7	CASSSEDRVRYEQYF	TGTGCCAGCAGCTCAGAAGACAGGGTAAGATACGAGCAGTACTTC
TRBD2	TRBV2	.	TRBJ2-3	CASSKGGAGGGRGDTQYF	TGTGCCAGCAGCAAGGGGGGAGCGGGAGGGGGCAGGGGAGATACGCAGTATTTT
TRBD2	TRBV5-8	.	TRBJ2-1	CASSLGVAGGHEQFF	TGTGCCAGCAGCTTGGGTGTAGCGGGTGGACATGAGCAGTTCTTC
.	TRBV21-1	.	TRBJ1-2	CASSPRQGFVEGYTF	TGTGCCAGCAGCCCACGACAGGGATTCGTCGAAGGCTACACCTTC
.	TRBV4-2	.	TRBJ2-1	CASSQENRGYNEQFF	TGTGCCAGCAGCCAAGAGAACCGGGGATACAATGAGCAGTTCTTC
TRBD2	TRBV6-5	.	TRBJ2-1	CASTSSGSYEQFF	TGTGCCAGCACGTCCAGCGGGAGCTATGAGCAGTTCTTC
.	TRBV7-9	.	TRBJ2-3	CASRLGEASTDTQYF	TGTGCCAGCAGGCTAGGCGAGGCTAGCACAGATACGCAGTATTTT
TRBD1	TRBV6-5	few	TRBJ1-4	CASSGGQGINEKLFF	TGTGCCAGCAGTGGTGGACAGGGGATTAATGAAAAACTGTTTTTT
TRBD2	TRBV5-4	.	TRBJ2-5	CASSWGGTSGSTKTQYF	TGTGCCAGCAGCTGGGGAGGGACTAGCGGGAGTACGAAGACCCAGTACTTC
TRBD2	TRBV27	.	TRBJ2-1	CASGILAGANNEQFF	TGTGCCAGCGGAATACTAGCGGGGGCTAACAATGAGCAGTTCTTC
.	TRBV29-1	.	TRBJ2-4	CSVAPTGAKNIQYF	TGCAGCGTCGCCCCTACAGGAGCCAAAAACATTCAGTACTTC
TRBD1	TRBV2	.	TRBJ2-7	CASSVGQGAYEQYF	TGTGCCAGCAGTGTTGGGCAGGGGGCGTACGAGCAGTACTTC
TRBD2	TRBV6-6	.	TRBJ2-1	CASSPGTINEQFF	TGTGCCAGCAGCCCCGGGACTATCAATGAGCAGTTCTTC
TRBD1	TRBV2	.	TRBJ2-7	CASGTDYEQYF	TGTGCCAGTGGGACAGACTACGAGCAGTACTTC
.	TRBV6-1	.	TRBJ1-5	CASTVPGRGNQPQHF	TGTGCCAGCACCGTCCCTGGGAGGGGGAATCAGCCCCAGCATTTT
.	TRBV5-1	few	TRBJ1-4	CASSQTTGSGEKLFF	TGCGCCAGCAGCCAAACCACAGGGTCGGGAGAAAAACTGTTTTTT
.	TRBV5-1	.	TRBJ2-3	CASSLAGTQTDTQYF	TGCGCCAGCAGCTTGGCCGGGACACAGACAGATACGCAGTATTTT
TRBD1	TRBV6-5	.	TRBJ2-3	CASKKDRGGDTQYF	TGTGCCAGCAAGAAGGACAGGGGAGGGGATACGCAGTATTTT
TRBD2	TRBV6-4	few	TRBJ2-2	CASSEAGDTGELFF	TGTGCCAGCAGTGAAGCGGGAGACACCGGGGAGCTGTTTTTT
.	TRBV28	few	TRBJ1-5	CASSLQGLSNQPQHF	TGTGCCAGCAGTTTACAGGGCCTTAGCAATCAGCCCCAGCATTTT
TRBD2	TRBV5-4	medium-sized	TRBJ2-7	CASSITSVSHEQYF	TGTGCCAGCAGCATAACTAGCGTCTCTCACGAGCAGTACTTC
.	TRBV2	.	TRBJ2-1	CASNTGVNNEQFF	TGTGCCAGCAACACGGGAGTAAACAATGAGCAGTTCTTC
TRBD2	TRBV15	.	TRBJ2-7	CATSRPLAGVREQYF	TGTGCCACCAGCAGACCCTTAGCGGGAGTTAGAGAGCAGTACTTC
.	TRBV18	.	TRBJ1-1	CASQKTGMNTEAFF	TGTGCCAGCCAAAAGACAGGTATGAACACTGAAGCTTTCTTT
.	TRBV7-6	.	TRBJ1-1	CASSLQDFNTEAFF	TGTGCCAGCAGCTTACAGGACTTCAACACTGAAGCTTTCTTT
TRBD2	TRBV12-5	.	TRBJ2-1	CASGLYRTSGRTGEQFF	TGTGCTAGTGGTTTGTACCGGACTAGCGGGAGGACGGGTGAGCAGTTCTTC